This T cell receptor (beta chain) was identified during a study of neurological immune-mediated disorders. Points from the study as a whole: HTLV-1-associated myelopathy showed the most TCR clonal expansion; multiple sclerosis the least, below healthy controls. Sharing of CDR3 amino acid sequences among expanded clones across subjects was absent, suggesting private repertoires in all groups.

V gave up 0 bases and J gave up 0 bases, with 6 bases separating them. The length of the CDR3 is 14 residues. Germline V gene data show CDR1 as SGHRS and CDR2 as YFSETQ. This clonotype was observed at least ten times. Its specificity is not known. Synthesis of cDNA was performed by 5'RACE using 10-nucleotide random UMIs. TCRdb analysed the 5' RACE reads with MiXCR anew, one entry per CDR3 protein. Of approximately 40,000 distinct CDR3 sequences in the sample, roughly 15% were seen once. The chain has TRBV5-1 and TRBJ1-1; D is unclear. The receptor was derived from a woman in her fifties or sixties with HTLV-1-associated myelopathy (HAM/TSP). The sample was CD4+ T cells from blood. CDR3 DNA sequence: TGCGCCAGCAGCTTGGGCTCCATGAACACTGAAGCTTTCTTT. Translating it yields CASSLGSMNTEAFF.